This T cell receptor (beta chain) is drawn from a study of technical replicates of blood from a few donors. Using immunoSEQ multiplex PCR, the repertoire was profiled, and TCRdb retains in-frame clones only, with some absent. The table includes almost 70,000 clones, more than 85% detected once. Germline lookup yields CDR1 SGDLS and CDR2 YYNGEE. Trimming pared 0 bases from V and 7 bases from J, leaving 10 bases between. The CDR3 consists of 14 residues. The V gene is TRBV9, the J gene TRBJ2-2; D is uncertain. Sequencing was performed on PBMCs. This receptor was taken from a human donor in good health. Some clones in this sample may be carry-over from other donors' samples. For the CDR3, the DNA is TGTGCCAGCAGCGTAGATCAGAGCGACGGGGAGCTGTTTTTT. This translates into CASSVDQSDGELFF.